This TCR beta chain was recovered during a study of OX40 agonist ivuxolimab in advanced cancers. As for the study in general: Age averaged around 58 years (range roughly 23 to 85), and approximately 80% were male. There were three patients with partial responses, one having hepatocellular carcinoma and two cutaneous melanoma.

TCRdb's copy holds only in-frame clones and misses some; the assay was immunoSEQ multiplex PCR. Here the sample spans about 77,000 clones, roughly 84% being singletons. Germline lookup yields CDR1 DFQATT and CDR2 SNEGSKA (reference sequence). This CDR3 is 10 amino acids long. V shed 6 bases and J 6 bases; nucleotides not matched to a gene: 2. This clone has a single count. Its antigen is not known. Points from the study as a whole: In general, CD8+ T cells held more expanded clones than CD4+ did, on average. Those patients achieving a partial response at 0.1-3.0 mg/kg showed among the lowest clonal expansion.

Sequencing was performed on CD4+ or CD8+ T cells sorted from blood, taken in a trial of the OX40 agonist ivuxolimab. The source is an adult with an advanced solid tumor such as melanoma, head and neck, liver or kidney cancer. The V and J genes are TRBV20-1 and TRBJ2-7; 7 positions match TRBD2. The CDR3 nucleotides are TGCAGTGCGCTAGCGGCCGAGCAGTACTTC. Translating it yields CSALAAEQYF.